This T cell receptor (beta chain) was observed in a study of blood T cell repertoires in COVID-19. V shed 3 bases, J shed 2 bases, and the junction held 4 bases outside the gene matches. CDR1 GTSNPN and CDR2 SVGIG come from the germline V gene (reference sequence). The CDR3 length is 14 residues. Sequencing was performed with immunoSEQ multiplex PCR; in TCRdb, only in-frame clones are kept and a portion is missing. The table records more than 300,000 clones, approximately 91% of them present only once. This sequence originates from a woman aged 65 to 85 with COVID-19, enrolled during active disease. The V and J genes are TRBV30 and TRBJ1-5, with 7 bases lining up with TRBD1. The sample consisted of peripheral blood. This chain's CDR3 is CAWSPGQGNQPQHF. CDR3 DNA sequence: TGTGCCTGGAGCCCTGGACAGGGCAATCAGCCCCAGCATTTT.